These T cell receptor beta chains were read from a single sample in a study of shared clonotypes between healthy human individuals. This table comes from immunoSEQ multiplex PCR, and its TCRdb copy is limited to in-frame clones, with some not included. Among about 2,200,000 clones listed, just over 90% were seen once. The specimen was naive CD8+ T cells from PBMCs. The receptors here all came from a man in his late teens or twenties in good health. Some clones in this sample may be carry-over from other donors' samples. The CDR3 runs from the conserved cysteine through the conserved F or W. Fields, in order: clone size, J gene, D gene, V gene, CDR3 protein, CDR3 DNA. The D gene is left open where the match is weak. Rows give clone size only sometimes, using once, few, many, or a class for an expanded clone.

abundance: -
j_gene: TRBJ2-7
d_gene: -
v_gene: TRBV28
CDR3aa: CASSLTSRGGYF
CDR3nt: TGTGCCAGCAGCCTGACCTCGAGAGGGGGGTACTTC

abundance: -
j_gene: TRBJ2-1
d_gene: -
v_gene: TRBV4-1
CDR3aa: CASSPIGGDEQFF
CDR3nt: TGCGCCAGCAGCCCCATAGGCGGAGATGAGCAGTTCTTC

abundance: -
j_gene: TRBJ1-1
d_gene: TRBD1
v_gene: TRBV5-1
CDR3aa: CASSTYPQGSDTEAFF
CDR3nt: TGCGCCAGCAGCACATACCCACAGGGGTCCGACACTGAAGCTTTCTTT

abundance: -
j_gene: TRBJ2-1
d_gene: -
v_gene: TRBV9
CDR3aa: CASSFRDGEQFF
CDR3nt: TGTGCCAGCAGCTTCAGGGACGGTGAGCAGTTCTTC

abundance: -
j_gene: TRBJ2-7
d_gene: TRBD1
v_gene: TRBV5-4
CDR3aa: CASSLGDSFYEQYF
CDR3nt: TGTGCCAGCAGCTTGGGGGACAGCTTTTACGAGCAGTACTTC

abundance: once
j_gene: TRBJ2-4
d_gene: TRBD2
v_gene: TRBV28
CDR3aa: CASSLELAGDFLAKNIQYF
CDR3nt: TGTGCCAGCAGTTTAGAGCTAGCGGGAGATTTCCTGGCCAAAAACATTCAGTACTTC

abundance: -
j_gene: TRBJ2-7
d_gene: TRBD1
v_gene: TRBV7-9
CDR3aa: CASSSTTGAYEQYF
CDR3nt: TGTGCCAGCAGCTCGACGACAGGGGCCTACGAGCAGTACTTC

abundance: -
j_gene: TRBJ1-5
d_gene: TRBD1
v_gene: TRBV9
CDR3aa: CASSLRTGEKYSNQPQHF
CDR3nt: TGTGCCAGCAGCCTCAGGACAGGGGAAAAATATAGCAATCAGCCCCAGCATTTT

abundance: once
j_gene: TRBJ2-7
d_gene: -
v_gene: TRBV19
CDR3aa: CASSTHRGGGQYF
CDR3nt: TGTGCCAGTAGTACCCACAGGGGGGGCGGGCAGTACTTC

abundance: -
j_gene: TRBJ1-2
d_gene: -
v_gene: TRBV9
CDR3aa: CASSTGQRNGYTF
CDR3nt: TGTGCCAGCAGCACGGGGCAAAGGAATGGCTACACCTTC

abundance: once
j_gene: TRBJ1-6
d_gene: -
v_gene: TRBV13
CDR3aa: CASSSTNSPLHF
CDR3nt: TGTGCCAGCAGCTCGACGAATTCACCCCTCCACTTT

abundance: -
j_gene: TRBJ2-7
d_gene: -
v_gene: TRBV30
CDR3aa: CAWSVSREQYF
CDR3nt: TGTGCCTGGAGTGTATCCAGGGAGCAGTACTTC

abundance: -
j_gene: TRBJ2-3
d_gene: TRBD2
v_gene: TRBV11-2
CDR3aa: CASSLGISGRFTDTQYF
CDR3nt: TGTGCCAGCAGCTTAGGGATTAGCGGGAGATTTACAGATACGCAGTATTTT

abundance: once
j_gene: TRBJ1-1
d_gene: -
v_gene: TRBV28
CDR3aa: CASSPTASDKNTEAFF
CDR3nt: TGTGCCAGCAGTCCAACCGCTAGCGACAAGAACACTGAAGCTTTCTTT

abundance: -
j_gene: TRBJ1-1
d_gene: -
v_gene: TRBV7-9
CDR3aa: CASSLDGVWTEAFF
CDR3nt: TGTGCCAGCAGCTTAGATGGGGTTTGGACTGAAGCTTTCTTT

abundance: -
j_gene: TRBJ2-3
d_gene: -
v_gene: TRBV2
CDR3aa: CASSEEGLRADTQYF
CDR3nt: TGTGCCAGCAGTGAGGAGGGTCTTAGGGCAGATACGCAGTATTTT

abundance: -
j_gene: TRBJ2-7
d_gene: -
v_gene: TRBV11-2
CDR3aa: CASSLGVLGYEQYF
CDR3nt: TGTGCCAGCAGCTTAGGAGTCCTGGGCTACGAGCAGTACTTC

abundance: -
j_gene: TRBJ2-3
d_gene: TRBD2
v_gene: TRBV19
CDR3aa: CASSLSLAGETDTQYF
CDR3nt: TGTGCCAGTAGTCTCAGTCTAGCGGGAGAAACAGATACGCAGTATTTT

abundance: -
j_gene: TRBJ2-7
d_gene: -
v_gene: TRBV7-6
CDR3aa: CASSLETHYEQYF
CDR3nt: TGTGCCAGCAGCTTAGAGACACATTACGAGCAGTACTTC

abundance: -
j_gene: TRBJ1-1
d_gene: -
v_gene: TRBV2
CDR3aa: CASSWDITKGRANTEAFF
CDR3nt: TGTGCCAGCAGTTGGGATATAACTAAAGGCAGGGCGAACACTGAAGCTTTCTTT

abundance: -
j_gene: TRBJ2-3
d_gene: -
v_gene: TRBV7-9
CDR3aa: CASSTSAGRTDTQYF
CDR3nt: TGTGCCAGCAGCACCTCTGCGGGCAGGACAGATACGCAGTATTTT

abundance: -
j_gene: TRBJ2-3
d_gene: TRBD2
v_gene: TRBV14
CDR3aa: CASSLNSGRSTDTQYF
CDR3nt: TGTGCCAGCAGCCTTAATAGCGGGAGATCGACAGATACGCAGTATTTT

abundance: once
j_gene: TRBJ2-7
d_gene: -
v_gene: TRBV5-6
CDR3aa: CASSSDDYEQYF
CDR3nt: TGTGCCAGCAGTTCGGACGACTACGAGCAGTACTTC

abundance: -
j_gene: TRBJ1-3
d_gene: TRBD1
v_gene: TRBV4-3
CDR3aa: CASSQDRTGVGNTIYF
CDR3nt: TGCGCCAGCAGCCAAGACCGAACAGGGGTAGGAAACACCATATATTTT

abundance: -
j_gene: TRBJ1-2
d_gene: TRBD1
v_gene: TRBV9
CDR3aa: CASSVGQGARDGYTF
CDR3nt: TGTGCCAGCAGCGTTGGACAGGGGGCGCGGGATGGCTACACCTTC

abundance: -
j_gene: TRBJ2-7
d_gene: -
v_gene: TRBV2
CDR3aa: CASSGVQNPYEQYF
CDR3nt: TGTGCCAGCAGTGGGGTACAGAATCCCTACGAGCAGTACTTC

abundance: -
j_gene: TRBJ2-7
d_gene: TRBD2
v_gene: TRBV5-1
CDR3aa: CASSPGVAGGALARYEQYF
CDR3nt: TGCGCCAGCAGCCCCGGGGTAGCGGGAGGAGCTCTGGCACGGTACGAGCAGTACTTC

abundance: few
j_gene: TRBJ1-1
d_gene: -
v_gene: TRBV19
CDR3aa: CASSMVLHNTEAFF
CDR3nt: TGTGCCAGTAGTATGGTCCTACACAACACTGAAGCTTTCTTT

abundance: -
j_gene: TRBJ1-1
d_gene: -
v_gene: TRBV5-1
CDR3aa: CASSLVSRDYMNTEAFF
CDR3nt: TGCGCCAGCAGCTTGGTTTCCCGGGACTACATGAACACTGAAGCTTTCTTT

abundance: -
j_gene: TRBJ2-3
d_gene: -
v_gene: TRBV28
CDR3aa: CASSFEGETSTDTQYF
CDR3nt: TGTGCCAGCAGTTTTGAGGGGGAGACTAGCACAGATACGCAGTATTTT

abundance: once
j_gene: TRBJ2-7
d_gene: TRBD2
v_gene: TRBV5-1
CDR3aa: CASSFREGLNEQYF
CDR3nt: TGCGCCAGCAGCTTTAGGGAGGGCCTCAACGAGCAGTACTTC

abundance: -
j_gene: TRBJ1-5
d_gene: -
v_gene: TRBV28
CDR3aa: CASSLTRNQPQHF
CDR3nt: TGTGCCAGCAGTTTGACGAGGAATCAGCCCCAGCATTTT